The entry below gives a single T cell receptor (beta chain) sequence along with its context. The CDR3 extends over 13 amino acids. V was pared by 2 bases and J by 5 bases, with 11 bases between. In germline, CDR1 is SGHRS, CDR2 YFSETQ. TCRdb ran MiXCR on the 5' RACE reads and lists one entry per CDR3 protein. Of some 150,000 distinct CDR3 sequences in the sample, around 43% were seen once. The data derive from a study of CD8 T cells in ankylosing spondylitis. The sequenced sample consisted of synovial fluid, either unsorted or a sorted T cell fraction (not recorded which). The V gene is TRBV5-1, the J gene TRBJ2-7; D is uncertain. This TCR was recovered from a male donor with ankylosing spondylitis. The DNA for the CDR3 is TGCGCCAGCAGCTTCTTAGGAAGTCACGAGCAGTACTTC. Translated, it gives CASSFLGSHEQYF.